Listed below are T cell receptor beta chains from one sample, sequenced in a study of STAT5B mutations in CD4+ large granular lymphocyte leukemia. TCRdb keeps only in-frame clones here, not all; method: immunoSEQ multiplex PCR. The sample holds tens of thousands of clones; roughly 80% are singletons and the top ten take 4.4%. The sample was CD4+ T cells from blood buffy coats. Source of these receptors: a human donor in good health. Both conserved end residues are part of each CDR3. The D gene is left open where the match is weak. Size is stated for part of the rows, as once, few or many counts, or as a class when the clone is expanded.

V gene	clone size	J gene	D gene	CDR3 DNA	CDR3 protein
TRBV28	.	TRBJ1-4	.	TGTGCCAGCAGTACCTGGGGGGCAACTAATGAAAAACTGTTTTTT	CASSTWGATNEKLFF
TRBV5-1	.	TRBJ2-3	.	TGCGCCAGCAGCTTTCACAACACAGATACGCAGTATTTT	CASSFHNTDTQYF
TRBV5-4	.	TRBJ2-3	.	TGTGCCAGCAGCTCAGGACAGTCTAGCACAGATACGCAGTATTTT	CASSSGQSSTDTQYF
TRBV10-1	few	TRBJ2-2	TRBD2	TGCGCCAGCAGTCCGACTAGCGCTTCCGGGGAGCTGTTTTTT	CASSPTSASGELFF
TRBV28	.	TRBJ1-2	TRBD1	TGTGCCAGCAGGCCAGGGGGCTCAGCTAACTATGGCTACACCTTC	CASRPGGSANYGYTF
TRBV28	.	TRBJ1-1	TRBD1	TGTGCCAGCAGTTTGCTGGACAGGGGAGGTGAAGCTTTCTTT	CASSLLDRGGEAFF
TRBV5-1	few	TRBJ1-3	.	TGCGCCAGCAGCTTGGGGCAGAACTCTGGAAACACCATATATTTT	CASSLGQNSGNTIYF
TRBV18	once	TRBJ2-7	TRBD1	TGTGCCAGCTCCCCAACGGATGGGCAGGGGGTCAGCGAGCAGTACTTC	CASSPTDGQGVSEQYF
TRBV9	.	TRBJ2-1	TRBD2	TGTGCCAGCAGCGTAGGGCTAGCGGATGACAATGAGCAGTTCTTC	CASSVGLADDNEQFF
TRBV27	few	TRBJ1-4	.	TGTGCCAGCCGTACGGCAGGGCTTGAAAAACTGTTTTTT	CASRTAGLEKLFF
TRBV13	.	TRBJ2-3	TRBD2	TGTGCCAGCAGCTTGTTAGCGGGAAGGTATCCAGATACGCAGTATTTT	CASSLLAGRYPDTQYF
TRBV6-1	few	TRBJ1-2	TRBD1	TGTGCCAGCAGTCCTCAGGGACAGAGCCCCTATGGCTACACCTTC	CASSPQGQSPYGYTF
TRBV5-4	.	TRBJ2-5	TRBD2	TGTGCCAGCAGCCTCGGGACTAGCGGGGTCCAAGAGACCCAGTACTTC	CASSLGTSGVQETQYF
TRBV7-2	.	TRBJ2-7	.	TGTGCCAGCAGCTTACAACAGGTTTCCTACGAGCAGTACTTC	CASSLQQVSYEQYF
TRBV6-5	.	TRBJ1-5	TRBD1	TGTGCCAGCAGGTCAGGGGGAAATCAGCCCCAGCATTTT	CASRSGGNQPQHF
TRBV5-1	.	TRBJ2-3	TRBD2	TGCGCCAGCAGCTTGGACTCCCAGGGACTAGCAAGAGATACGCAGTATTTT	CASSLDSQGLARDTQYF
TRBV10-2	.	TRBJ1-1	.	TGCGCCGCTTCAGGGTTATCGGAAGCTTTCTTT	CAASGLSEAFF
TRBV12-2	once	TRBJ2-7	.	TGTGCAAGTCGCTTAGCGGTCCGGGACCCCTACGAGCAGTACTTC	CASRLAVRDPYEQYF
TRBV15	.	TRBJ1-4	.	TGTGCCACCAGCAGAGTCCTAGCGGGAGGCGAAAAACTGTTTTTT	CATSRVLAGGEKLFF
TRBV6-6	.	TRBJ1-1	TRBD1	TGTACCAGCAGCCGACAGGGGGCATGGACTGAAGCTTTCTTT	CTSSRQGAWTEAFF
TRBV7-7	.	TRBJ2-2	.	TGTGCCAGCAGCTTAGGACAAGACACCGGGGAGCTGTTTTTT	CASSLGQDTGELFF
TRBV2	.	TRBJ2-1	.	TGTGCCAGCAGTGCGTGGGGGAGCAATGAGCAGTTCTTC	CASSAWGSNEQFF
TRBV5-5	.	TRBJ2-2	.	TGTGCCAGCAGTCGGGACCGAGTCGACGGGGAGCTGTTTTTT	CASSRDRVDGELFF
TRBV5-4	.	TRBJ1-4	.	TGTGCCAGCAGCTCGGCTACGCAAAATGAAAAACTGTTTTTT	CASSSATQNEKLFF
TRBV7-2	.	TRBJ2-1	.	TGTGCCAGCAGCCAGTACTTGGGAGGTGAGCAGTTCTTC	CASSQYLGGEQFF
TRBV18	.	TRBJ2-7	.	TGTGCCAGCTCACCCGGGGCAGGGGTTGAGCAGTACTTC	CASSPGAGVEQYF
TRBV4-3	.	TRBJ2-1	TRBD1	TGCGCCAGCAGCCAAGGTTCAGCGGGGACAGGGGGCTCGAATGAGCAGTTCTTC	CASSQGSAGTGGSNEQFF
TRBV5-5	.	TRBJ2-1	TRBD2	TGTGCCAGCCTCACTAGCGGGGGCTACAATGAGCAGTTCTTC	CASLTSGGYNEQFF
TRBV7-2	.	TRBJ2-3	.	TGTGCCAGCAGCTTCGACTCAGGCACAGATACGCAGTATTTT	CASSFDSGTDTQYF
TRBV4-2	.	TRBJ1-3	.	TGTGCCAGCAGCCAAGATGGGAGTGGTGGAAACACCATATATTTT	CASSQDGSGGNTIYF
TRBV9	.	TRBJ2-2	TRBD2	TGTGCCAGCAGCGCGAACTTAGCGGGAGCCGCGAACACCGGGGAGCTGTTTTTT	CASSANLAGAANTGELFF
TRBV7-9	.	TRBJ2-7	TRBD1	TGTGCCAGCAGCTTCCAAGGACAGGGAGAGTACGAGCAGTACTTC	CASSFQGQGEYEQYF
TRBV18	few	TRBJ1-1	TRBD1	TGTGCCAGCTCCATGGACAGGGAAACTGAAGCTTTCTTT	CASSMDRETEAFF
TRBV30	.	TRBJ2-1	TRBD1	TGTGCCTGGAGGACCGGGACAGAATTAAGCTCCTACAATGAGCAGTTCTTC	CAWRTGTELSSYNEQFF
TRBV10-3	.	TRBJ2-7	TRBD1	TGTGCCATCAGTGAAGGACAGGCCGGGGTCGGAGGAGAGCAGTACTTC	CAISEGQAGVGGEQYF
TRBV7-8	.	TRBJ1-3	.	TGTGCCAGCAGCCGGGACATCTCTGGAAACACCATATATTTT	CASSRDISGNTIYF
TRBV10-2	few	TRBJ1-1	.	TGCGCCAGCACTTCGGACCTTGGGGAGGCTTTCTTT	CASTSDLGEAFF
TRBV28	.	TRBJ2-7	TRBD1	TGTGCCAGCAGCCTAGGGACAGGCCGTGACGAGCAGTACTTC	CASSLGTGRDEQYF
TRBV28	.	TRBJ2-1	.	TGTGCCAGCAGTTCCTCGACAGCTTCAGTCCTCGAGCAGTTCTTC	CASSSSTASVLEQFF
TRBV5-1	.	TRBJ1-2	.	TGCGCCAGCAGCTTTCGAGCGTCAGAAACTAACTATGGCTACACCTTC	CASSFRASETNYGYTF
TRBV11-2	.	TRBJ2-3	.	TGTGCCAGCAGCTTTCAGGGGACAGATACGCAGTATTTT	CASSFQGTDTQYF
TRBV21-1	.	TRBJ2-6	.	TGTGCCAGCAGCAGGGGGGACAGGGCCATGACTGGGGCCAACGTCCTGACTTTC	CASSRGDRAMTGANVLTF
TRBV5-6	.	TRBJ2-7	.	TGTGCCAGCAGCCCCTGGACGATCCATACCTACGAGCAGTACTTC	CASSPWTIHTYEQYF
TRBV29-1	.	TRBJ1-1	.	TGCAGCGTTAGAGAGGACTTCTCTTCTGAAGCTTTCTTT	CSVREDFSSEAFF
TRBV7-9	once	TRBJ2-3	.	TGTGCCAGCAGCTTAGCCCAGGGATTCGGGGATACGCAGTATTTT	CASSLAQGFGDTQYF
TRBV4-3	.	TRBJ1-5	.	TGCGCCAGCAGCCAAGAGGGGGGTCAGCCCCAGCATTTT	CASSQEGGQPQHF
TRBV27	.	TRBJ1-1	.	TGTGCCAGCAGCCCCGACAGGCAGAACACTGAAGCTTTCTTT	CASSPDRQNTEAFF
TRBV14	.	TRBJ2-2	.	TGTGCCAGCAGCCAAGGGTGGGGAAGAAACACCGGGGAGCTGTTTTTT	CASSQGWGRNTGELFF
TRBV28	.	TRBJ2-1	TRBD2	TGTGCCAGCAGTGTTAGACTAGCAGCCCGTGAGCAGTTCTTC	CASSVRLAAREQFF
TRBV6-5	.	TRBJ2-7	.	TGTGCCAGCAGAGAACAGGGAAGGCAGTACTTC	CASREQGRQYF
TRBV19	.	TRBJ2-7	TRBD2	TGTGCCAGTAGTGTGAAGGGGGCTGCGACTAGCGGGGGCTACGAGCAGTACTTC	CASSVKGAATSGGYEQYF
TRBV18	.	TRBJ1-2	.	TGTGCCAGCTCACCGAGGAAGGGGGATGGCTACACCTTC	CASSPRKGDGYTF
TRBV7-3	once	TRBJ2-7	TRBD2	TGTGCCAGCAGCAAATCAGGAGGGACTAGCGGGGGGGAGCAGTACTTC	CASSKSGGTSGGEQYF
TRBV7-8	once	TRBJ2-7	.	TGTGCCAGCAGCTTTAACACCCGAAGGGAGCAGTACTTC	CASSFNTRREQYF
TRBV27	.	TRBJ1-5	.	TGTGCCAACAAAGACACTTGGCGTCAGCCCCAGCATTTT	CANKDTWRQPQHF
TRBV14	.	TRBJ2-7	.	TGTGCCAGCAGCCAAGCCGGGAGTCGCGAGCAGTACTTC	CASSQAGSREQYF
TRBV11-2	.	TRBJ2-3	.	TGTGCCAGCAGCTTTCAAGATACGCAGTATTTT	CASSFQDTQYF
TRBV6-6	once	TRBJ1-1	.	TGTGCCAGCATGGGTAGGGTCGAGACTGAAGCTTTCTTT	CASMGRVETEAFF
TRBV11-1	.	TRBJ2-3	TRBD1	TGTGCCAGCAGCTTAGTGGTGACAGGGAGCACAGATACGCAGTATTTT	CASSLVVTGSTDTQYF
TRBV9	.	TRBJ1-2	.	TGTGCCAGCAGCGTAAACCCGATTTGGGGGGGGGACTATGGCTACACCTTC	CASSVNPIWGGDYGYTF